This T cell receptor beta chain comes out of a study of blood T cells in healthy people across ages. This clonotype was counted between two and nine times. Its antigen is still unknown. J gave up 6 bases and V 1 base, and 7 bases lay outside the gene matches. In germline, CDR1 is SQVTM, CDR2 ANQGSEA. This CDR3 region has 14 residues. It was with a sample-barcoded 5' primer and a J-beta primer mix that a second PCR of roughly 7 to 12 cycles was run. TCRdb re-derived calls from the 5' RACE reads in MiXCR, one entry per CDR3 protein. The table has about 800,000 distinct CDR3 sequences, around 25% seen once; the top ten hold approximately 4%. Each donor gave about 9.3 milliliters of peripheral blood. Findings of the study overall: The study regarded diversity estimates from one million T cells as underestimates. Any changes in expanded clonotypes were possibly confounded, as donor CMV status remained unknown.

These records were also assigned to another study, of T cells of mothers and their children. That work contributes: Per mother, over 8.5 million TCR beta CDR3 reads were obtained; per child, approximately 3.3 million.

The source is a boy between 10 and 17 years old in good health. Sample: blood. This sequence joins TRBV29-1 and TRBJ1-1; 8 bases agree with TRBD1. The CDR3 region is CSVEGGSQGAEAFF. CDR3 DNA sequence: TGCAGCGTTGAAGGGGGATCACAGGGGGCTGAAGCTTTCTTT.